Shown below are 20 T cell receptor beta chains from a single sample sequenced in a study of blood T cell repertoires in COVID-19. Assay: immunoSEQ multiplex PCR; the TCRdb copy retains only in-frame clones and omits some. The sample records around 100,000 clones, over 75% being singletons. Sample: peripheral blood. The source of these receptors is a woman over 75 with acute or convalescent COVID-19.

The V and J genes are TRBV30 and TRBJ1-2, with D tentatively TRBD1 (5 bases). The germline V gene has CDR1 GTSNPN and CDR2 SVGIG (reference sequence). V was pared by 6 bases and J by 8 bases, with 19 bases between. This CDR3 has 13 residues. The CDR3 nucleotides read TGTGCCTGCGCGATTCAGGGTATTGGAGGCTACACCTTC. It is translated as CACAIQGIGGYTF.

This sequence joins TRBV6-5 and TRBJ1-1; the D gene is possibly TRBD1 (6 bases). From germline, CDR1 is MNHEY and CDR2 SVGAGI. The CDR3 totals 15 residues. Deletions cut 7 bases from V and 1 base from J, with 16 bases between. CDR3 in amino acids: CASKTGILSNTEAFF. CDR3 in DNA: TGTGCCAGCAAAACAGGGATTTTATCGAACACTGAAGCTTTCTTT.

The chain is built from TRBV19 and TRBJ2-3, with TRBD1 identical over 10 bases. In germline, CDR1 is LNHDA, CDR2 SQIVND (reference sequence). The CDR3 contains 15 residues. Germline trimming cut 3 bases from V and 6 bases from J; bases unmatched to any gene: 6. As DNA, the CDR3 is TGTGCCAGTAGTATGACAGGGGGCGGTGGGGATACGCAGTATTTT. Its translation: CASSMTGGGGDTQYF.

The chain carries TRBV10-3 and TRBJ2-7, with 11 bases aligning to TRBD1. CDR1 and CDR2 from the germline V gene are ENHRY and SYGVKD. CDR3 size: 15 residues. The J segment lost 3 bases and the V segment lost 5 bases, leaving 6 bases of the junction unmatched. DNA of the CDR3: TGTGCCATCAGTACCGCCGGGACAGGGGGCTACGAGCAGTACTTC. This gives the protein CAISTAGTGGYEQYF.

The genes are TRBV5-1 and TRBJ1-6; perhaps TRBD1 as D (5 bases). Germline V CDR1 and CDR2: SGHRS, YFSETQ. This CDR3 is built from 16 residues. Trimming took off 1 base at V and 7 bases at J, with 15 bases between the two ends. The CDR3 loop reads CASSLSRANGNSPLHF. CDR3 in DNA: TGCGCCAGCAGCTTGTCCAGGGCGAACGGGAATTCACCCCTCCACTTT.

Written as DNA, the CDR3 is TGTGCCAGCAGCTTGGGCCTGACAGGGGTTGGCGAGTATGGCTACACCTTC. This gives the protein CASSLGLTGVGEYGYTF. The chain carries TRBV5-6 and TRBJ1-2, with 8 bases that match TRBD1. The trim removed 0 bases at V and 5 bases at J, leaving 12 bases unmatched. This CDR3 comprises 17 residues. Looked up from germline, CDR1 is SGHDT and CDR2 is YYEEEE.

This chain uses TRBV25-1 with TRBJ2-2; TRBD1 might be the D (5 bases). Trimming left V 0 bases short and J 6 bases short, with 5 bases between. The CDR3 sequence is 13 residues long. The V gene's germline CDR1 is MGHDK and CDR2 SYGVNS. The CDR3 here is CASSEYRAGELFF. In nucleotides, the CDR3 is TGTGCCAGCAGTGAATACAGGGCCGGGGAGCTGTTTTTT.

The chain couples TRBV18 to TRBJ2-7; TRBD1 matches at 12 bases. CDR1 is KGHSH, CDR2 LQKENI, per germline. This CDR3 comprises 16 residues. V trimming: 3 bases; J trimming: 6 bases; junction bases outside the gene matches: 9. The CDR3 is CASSPSRGDRGREQYF. The CDR3 bases are TGTGCCAGCTCACCCTCGCGGGGGGACAGGGGGCGCGAGCAGTACTTC.

The J gene is TRBJ1-6, the V gene TRBV5-1, with 9 bases matching TRBD1. The length of the CDR3 is 15 residues. V was pared by 3 bases and J by 7 bases, with 5 bases of the junction left unmatched. The germline V gene has CDR1 SGHRS and CDR2 YFSETQ. The CDR3 region has the DNA TGCGCCAGCAGCTCTCGGACAGGGGACAATTCACCCCTCCACTTT. As protein: CASSSRTGDNSPLHF.

The chain joins TRBV10-3 to TRBJ2-1; 9 bases match TRBD1. The CDR3 spans 17 residues. Germline V gene data show CDR1 as ENHRY and CDR2 as SYGVKD. The trim removed 6 bases at V and 6 bases at J, leaving 15 bases unmatched. Written as DNA, the CDR3 is TGTGCCATCAGGGAGACAGGGGGTGACCGAAAAAGCAATGAGCAGTTCTTC. This gives the protein CAIRETGGDRKSNEQFF.

V is TRBV15 and J is TRBJ2-5; D possibly corresponds to TRBD1 (5 bases). The CDR3 has 13 amino acids. CDR1 is LNHNV and CDR2 is YYDKDF in the germline V gene (reference sequence). Trimming took 4 bases from V and 5 from J, leaving 11 bases between them. CDR3 amino acids: CATSILRVETQYF. Written as DNA, the CDR3 is TGTGCCACCAGCATACTCAGGGTTGAGACCCAGTACTTC.

This chain joins TRBV28 and TRBJ2-5; 11 bases are shared with TRBD2. This CDR3 has 18 residues. Germline V gene data show CDR1 as MDHEN and CDR2 as SYDVKM. V gave up 5 bases and J gave up 2 bases; unmatched junction bases: 13. The CDR3 DNA reads as TGTGCCAGCAGTCCCCCTCTCGGTCTAGCGGGGGGTCAAGAGACCCAGTACTTC. It is translated as CASSPPLGLAGGQETQYF. Full variable domain (outside the CDR3, taken from reference TRBV28 and TRBJ2-5): DVKVTQSSRYLVKRTGEKVFLECVQDMDHENMFWYRQDPGLGLRLIYFSYDVKMKEKGDIPEGYSVSREKKERFSLILESASTNQTSMYLCASSPPLGLAGGQETQYFGPGTRLLVL.

The gene calls are TRBV6-5 and TRBJ2-5; possible D gene TRBD1, 6 bases. Trimming removed 5 bases from V and 2 bases from J, with 15 bases in between. From germline, CDR1 is MNHEY and CDR2 SVGAGI. The CDR3 has 15 residues. In nucleotides, the CDR3 is TGTGCCAGCAGTCCTACAGGGTGGGGGCAAGAGACCCAGTACTTC. This translates into CASSPTGWGQETQYF.

The chain uses TRBV30 and TRBJ2-3, with D possibly being TRBD2 (6 bases). The V end lost 2 bases, the J end lost 2 bases, and 14 bases lay between the germline ends. The CDR3 is made up of 15 amino acids. The V gene's germline CDR1 is GTSNPN and CDR2 SVGIG (reference sequence). The CDR3 DNA reads as TGTGCCTGGAGTCCGGGGGAGCTTTACACAGATACGCAGTATTTT. This translates into CAWSPGELYTDTQYF.

J is TRBJ2-5 and V is TRBV5-6; the D gene is possibly TRBD1 (5 bases). The V gene's germline CDR1 is SGHDT and CDR2 YYEEEE. Trimming took off 4 bases at V and 1 base at J, with 11 bases between the two ends. The CDR3 covers 14 residues. In DNA form, the CDR3 reads TGTGCCAGCAGCCCGTGGACAACCCAAGAGACCCAGTACTTC. Its protein is CASSPWTTQETQYF.

The chain links TRBV6-6 to TRBJ2-7; 8 bases match TRBD2. The CDR3 is 14 residues long. Germline lookup yields CDR1 MNHNY and CDR2 SVGAGI (reference sequence). V gave up 5 bases and J gave up 5 bases; unmatched junction bases: 8. CDR3 in amino acids: CASSVPGGQDEQYF. Here the CDR3 DNA reads TGTGCCAGCAGTGTTCCGGGGGGGCAGGACGAGCAGTACTTC.

The V and J genes are TRBV30 and TRBJ1-2, with D perhaps TRBD1 (5 bases). Trimming took off 0 bases at V and 4 bases at J, with 9 bases between the two ends. This CDR3 spans 13 amino acids. The germline gives CDR1 GTSNPN, CDR2 SVGIG (reference sequence). The CDR3 DNA sequence: TGTGCCTGGAGTGTTGGCCAGGGCTATGGCTACACCTTC. Protein product: CAWSVGQGYGYTF. Full variable domain (outside the CDR3, taken from reference TRBV30 and TRBJ1-2): SQTIHQWPATLVQPVGSPLSLECTVEGTSNPNLYWYRQAAGRGLQLLFYSVGIGQISSEVPQNLSASRPQDRQFILSSKKLLLSDSGFYLCAWSVGQGYGYTFGSGTRLTVV.

Details on this clone: One end of the junction varies from germline; a read error may be responsible. The rearrangement links TRBV6-2 or TRBV6-3 to TRBJ1-2; TRBD1 matches 10 bases. Germline V gene data show CDR1 as MNHEY and CDR2 as SVGEGT. This CDR3 contains 15 residues. The CDR3 loop is CASSNSGQGNYGYTF. As DNA, the CDR3 is TGTGCCAGCAGTAACTCGGGACAGGGGAACTATGGCTACACCTTC.

This chain connects TRBV28 to TRBJ1-1, with TRBD1 as a possible D gene (5 bases). The CDR3 is 16 amino acids. Germline-derived CDR1 and CDR2 are MDHEN and SYDVKM. Trimming shortened V by 4 bases and J by 6 bases, and 21 bases separated the two germline ends. The CDR3 DNA reads as TGTGCCAGCAGTTCCGCCGGGGGACTAACTCCGCCTGAAGCTTTCTTT. It is translated as CASSSAGGLTPPEAFF.

This sequence joins TRBV7-2 and TRBJ1-1, with D hard to call. The CDR3 sequence is 16 residues long. V shed 0 bases and J shed 4 bases, with 15 bases lying between them. Germline CDR1 reads SGHTA; CDR2 reads FQGNSA. The CDR3 coding sequence is TGTGCCAGCAGCTTAGCAGGAGGTCGGGTCGTCACTGAAGCTTTCTTT. Amino acid sequence: CASSLAGGRVVTEAFF.